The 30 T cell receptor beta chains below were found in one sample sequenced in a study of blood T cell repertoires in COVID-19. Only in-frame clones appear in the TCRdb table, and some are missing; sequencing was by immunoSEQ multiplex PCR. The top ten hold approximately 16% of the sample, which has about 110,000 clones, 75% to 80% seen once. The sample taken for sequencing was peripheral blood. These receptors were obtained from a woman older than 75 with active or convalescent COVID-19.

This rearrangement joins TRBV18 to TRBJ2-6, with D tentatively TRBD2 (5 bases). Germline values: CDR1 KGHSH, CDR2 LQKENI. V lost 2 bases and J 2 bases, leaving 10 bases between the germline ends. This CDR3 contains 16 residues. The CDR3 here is CASSPDLGAGANVLTF. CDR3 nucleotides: TGTGCCAGCTCACCAGATTTGGGAGCTGGGGCCAACGTCCTGACTTTC.

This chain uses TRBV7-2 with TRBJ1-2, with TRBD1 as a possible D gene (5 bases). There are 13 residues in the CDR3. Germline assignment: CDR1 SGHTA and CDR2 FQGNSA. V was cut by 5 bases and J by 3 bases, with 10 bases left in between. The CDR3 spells CASSIDRYYGYTF. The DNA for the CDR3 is TGTGCCAGCAGCATTGACAGATACTATGGCTACACCTTC.

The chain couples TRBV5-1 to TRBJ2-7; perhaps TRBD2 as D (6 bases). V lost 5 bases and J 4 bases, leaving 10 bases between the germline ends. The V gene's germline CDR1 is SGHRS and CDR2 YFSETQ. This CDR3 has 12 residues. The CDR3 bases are TGCGCCAGCAGGGAGGGCGTGTACGAGCAGTACTTC. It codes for CASREGVYEQYF.

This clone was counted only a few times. The DNA of the CDR3 is TGTGCCAGCAGCTTGACTAGCGGGGAAGAGACCCAGTACTTC. Protein sequence: CASSLTSGEETQYF. V is TRBV5-5 and J is TRBJ2-5; TRBD2 agrees at 10 bases. Germline loops: CDR1 SGHKS, CDR2 YYEKEE (reference sequence). J lost 3 bases, V lost 1 base, and 0 bases had no gene match. The CDR3 sequence is 14 residues long.

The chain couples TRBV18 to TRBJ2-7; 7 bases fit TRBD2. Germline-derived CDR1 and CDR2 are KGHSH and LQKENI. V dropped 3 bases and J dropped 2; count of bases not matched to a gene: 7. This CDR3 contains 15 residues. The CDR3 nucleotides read TGTGCCAGCTCACCGATTAGCGGGCCTACCTACGAGCAGTACTTC. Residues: CASSPISGPTYEQYF.

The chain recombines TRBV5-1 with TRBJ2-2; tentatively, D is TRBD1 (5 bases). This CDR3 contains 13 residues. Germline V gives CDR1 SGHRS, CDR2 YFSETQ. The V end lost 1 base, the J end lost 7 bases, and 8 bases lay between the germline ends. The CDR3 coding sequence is TGCGCCAGCAGCTTGAGCCAGGGCGGGGAGCTGTTTTTT. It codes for CASSLSQGGELFF.

DNA for the CDR3: TGCGCCAGCAGCCTGACTGGACTAGCGGGAGGAACAGATACGCAGTATTTT. It translates to CASSLTGLAGGTDTQYF. The chain couples TRBV5-1 to TRBJ2-3; TRBD2 matches at 14 bases. Germline lookup yields CDR1 SGHRS and CDR2 YFSETQ. With 4 bases clipped from V and 3 bases from J, the junction kept 7 bases outside the gene matches. CDR3 length: 17 residues.

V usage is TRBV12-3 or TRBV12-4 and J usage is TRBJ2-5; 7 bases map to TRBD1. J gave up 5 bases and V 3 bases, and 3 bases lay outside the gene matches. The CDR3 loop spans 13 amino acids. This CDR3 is CASSFDRVETQYF. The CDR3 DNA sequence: TGTGCCAGCAGTTTTGACAGGGTGGAGACCCAGTACTTC.

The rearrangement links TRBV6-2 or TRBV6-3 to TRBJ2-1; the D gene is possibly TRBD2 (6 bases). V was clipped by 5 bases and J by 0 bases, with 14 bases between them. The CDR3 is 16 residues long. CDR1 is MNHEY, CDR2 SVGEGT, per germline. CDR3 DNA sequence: TGTGCCAGCAGTCCATGGCGGGATAGCTCCTACAATGAGCAGTTCTTC. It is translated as CASSPWRDSSYNEQFF.

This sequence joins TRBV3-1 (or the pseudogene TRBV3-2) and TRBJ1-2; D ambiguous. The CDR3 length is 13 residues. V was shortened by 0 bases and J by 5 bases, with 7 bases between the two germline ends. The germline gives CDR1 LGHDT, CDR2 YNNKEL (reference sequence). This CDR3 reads CASSQEAFYGYTF. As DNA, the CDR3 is TGTGCCAGCAGCCAAGAAGCCTTTTATGGCTACACCTTC.

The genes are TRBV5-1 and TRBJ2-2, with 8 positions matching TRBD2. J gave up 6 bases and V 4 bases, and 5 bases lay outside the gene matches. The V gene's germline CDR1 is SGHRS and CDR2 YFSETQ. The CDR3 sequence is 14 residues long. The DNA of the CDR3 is TGCGCCAGCAGCCGTGGGACTAGTCCCGGGGAGCTGTTTTTT. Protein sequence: CASSRGTSPGELFF.

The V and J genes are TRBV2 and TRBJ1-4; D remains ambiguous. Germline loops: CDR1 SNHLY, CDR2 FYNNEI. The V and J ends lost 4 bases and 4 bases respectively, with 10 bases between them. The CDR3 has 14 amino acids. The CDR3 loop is CASSVWRYNEKLFF. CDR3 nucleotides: TGTGCCAGCAGTGTTTGGCGGTATAATGAAAAACTGTTTTTT. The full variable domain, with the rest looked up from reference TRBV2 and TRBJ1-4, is EPEVTQTPSHQVTQMGQEVILRCVPISNHLYFYWYRQILGQKVEFLVSFYNNEISEKSEIFDDQFSVERPDGSNFTLKIRSTKLEDSAMYFCASSVWRYNEKLFFGSGTQLSVL.

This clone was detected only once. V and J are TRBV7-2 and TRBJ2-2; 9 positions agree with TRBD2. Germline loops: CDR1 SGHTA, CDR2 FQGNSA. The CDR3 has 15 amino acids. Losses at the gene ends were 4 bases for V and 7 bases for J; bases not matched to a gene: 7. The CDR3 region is CASSWGLAGVGELFF. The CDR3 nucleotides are TGTGCCAGCAGCTGGGGACTAGCTGGGGTCGGGGAGCTGTTTTTT. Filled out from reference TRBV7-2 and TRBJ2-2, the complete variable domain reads GAGVSQSPSNKVTEKGKDVELRCDPISGHTALYWYRQSLGQGLEFLIYFQGNSAPDKSGLPSDRFSAERTGGSVSTLTIQRTQQEDSAVYLCASSWGLAGVGELFFGEGSRLTVL.

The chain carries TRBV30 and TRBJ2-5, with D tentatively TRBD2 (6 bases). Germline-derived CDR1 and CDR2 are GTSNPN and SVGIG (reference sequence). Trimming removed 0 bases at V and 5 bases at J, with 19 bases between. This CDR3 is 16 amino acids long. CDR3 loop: CAWSVWAGPAKETQYF. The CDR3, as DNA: TGTGCCTGGAGTGTATGGGCGGGGCCCGCTAAGGAGACCCAGTACTTC.

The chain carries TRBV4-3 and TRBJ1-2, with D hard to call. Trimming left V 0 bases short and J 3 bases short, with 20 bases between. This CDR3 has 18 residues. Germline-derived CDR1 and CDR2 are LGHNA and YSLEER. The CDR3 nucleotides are TGCGCCAGCAGCCAAGACGCGCGGGAGGGAAGATTATACTATGGCTACACCTTC. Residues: CASSQDAREGRLYYGYTF.

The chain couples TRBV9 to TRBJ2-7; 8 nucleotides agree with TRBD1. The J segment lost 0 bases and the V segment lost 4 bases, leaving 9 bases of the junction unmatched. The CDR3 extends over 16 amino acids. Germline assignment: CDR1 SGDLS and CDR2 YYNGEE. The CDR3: CASSPTTGDHSYEQYF. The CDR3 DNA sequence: TGTGCCAGCAGCCCAACGACAGGGGACCACTCCTACGAGCAGTACTTC.

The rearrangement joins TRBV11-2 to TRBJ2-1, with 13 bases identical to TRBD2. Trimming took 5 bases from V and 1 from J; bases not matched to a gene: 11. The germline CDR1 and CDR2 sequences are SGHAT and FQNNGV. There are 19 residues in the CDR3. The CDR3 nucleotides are TGTGCCAGCAGCCCCATTACTAGCGGGAGGGCCAGGTCCTACAATGAGCAGTTCTTC. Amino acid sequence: CASSPITSGRARSYNEQFF.

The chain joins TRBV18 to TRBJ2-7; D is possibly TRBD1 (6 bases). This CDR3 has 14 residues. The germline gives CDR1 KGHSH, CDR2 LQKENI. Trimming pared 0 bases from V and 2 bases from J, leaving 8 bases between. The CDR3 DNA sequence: TGTGCCAGCTCACCACCGAAGGGGGCCTACGAGCAGTACTTC. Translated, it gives CASSPPKGAYEQYF.

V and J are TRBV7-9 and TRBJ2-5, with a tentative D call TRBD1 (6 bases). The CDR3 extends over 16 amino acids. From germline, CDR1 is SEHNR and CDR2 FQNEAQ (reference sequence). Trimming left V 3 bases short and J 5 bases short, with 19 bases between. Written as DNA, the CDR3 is TGTGCCAGCAGCTTTACCAGGGGAAAAGGTGGGGAGACCCAGTACTTC. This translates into CASSFTRGKGGETQYF.

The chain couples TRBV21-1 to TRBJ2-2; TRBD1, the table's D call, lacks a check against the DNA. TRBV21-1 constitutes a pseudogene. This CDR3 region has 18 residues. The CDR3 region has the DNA TGTGCCAGCAGGACCGGGACAGGGGTCTTCGCGAACACCGGGGAGCTGTTTTTT. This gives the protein CASRTGTGVFANTGELFF.

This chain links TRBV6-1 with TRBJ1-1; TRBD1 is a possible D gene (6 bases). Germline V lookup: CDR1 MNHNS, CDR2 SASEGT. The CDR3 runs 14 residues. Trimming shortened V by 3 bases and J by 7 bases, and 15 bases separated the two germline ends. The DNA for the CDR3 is TGTGCCAGCAGTGATCCTCGGACAGACATTGAAGCTTTCTTT. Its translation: CASSDPRTDIEAFF.

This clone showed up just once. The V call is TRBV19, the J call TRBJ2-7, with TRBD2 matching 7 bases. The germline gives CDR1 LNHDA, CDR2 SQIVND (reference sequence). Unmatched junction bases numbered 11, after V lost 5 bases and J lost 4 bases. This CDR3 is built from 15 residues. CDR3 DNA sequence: TGTGCCAGTAGTCCTCGGGGCGGGAGTGGGTACGAGCAGTACTTC. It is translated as CASSPRGGSGYEQYF.

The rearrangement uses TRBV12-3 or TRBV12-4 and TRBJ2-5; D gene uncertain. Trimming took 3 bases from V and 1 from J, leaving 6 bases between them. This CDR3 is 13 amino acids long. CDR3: CASSFAGQETQYF. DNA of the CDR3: TGTGCCAGCAGTTTCGCAGGCCAAGAGACCCAGTACTTC.

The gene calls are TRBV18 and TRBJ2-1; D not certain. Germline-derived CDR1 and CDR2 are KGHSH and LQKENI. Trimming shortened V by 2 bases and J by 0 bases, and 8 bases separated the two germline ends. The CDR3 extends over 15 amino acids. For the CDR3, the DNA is TGTGCCAGCTCACCAACGAGGAGCTCCTACAATGAGCAGTTCTTC. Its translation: CASSPTRSSYNEQFF.

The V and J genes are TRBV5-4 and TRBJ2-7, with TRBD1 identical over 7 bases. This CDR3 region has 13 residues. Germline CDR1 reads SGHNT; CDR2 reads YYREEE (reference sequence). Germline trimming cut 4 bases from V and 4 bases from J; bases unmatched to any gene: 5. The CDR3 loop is CASSVDRAYEQYF. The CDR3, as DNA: TGTGCCAGCAGCGTCGACAGGGCTTACGAGCAGTACTTC.

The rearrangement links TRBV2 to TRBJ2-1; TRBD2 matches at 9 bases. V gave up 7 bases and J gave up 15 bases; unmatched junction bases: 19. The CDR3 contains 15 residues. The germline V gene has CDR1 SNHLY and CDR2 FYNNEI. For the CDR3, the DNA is TGTGCCAGCATTCTCCTAGCGGGATTTTCGTTCCCTCCGTTCTTC. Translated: CASILLAGFSFPPFF.

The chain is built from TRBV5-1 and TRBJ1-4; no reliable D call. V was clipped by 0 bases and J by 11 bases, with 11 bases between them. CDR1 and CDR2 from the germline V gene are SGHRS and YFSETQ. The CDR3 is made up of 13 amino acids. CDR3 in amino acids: CASSLEEGEKLFF. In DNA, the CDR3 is TGCGCCAGCAGCTTGGAGGAGGGCGAGAAACTGTTTTTT.

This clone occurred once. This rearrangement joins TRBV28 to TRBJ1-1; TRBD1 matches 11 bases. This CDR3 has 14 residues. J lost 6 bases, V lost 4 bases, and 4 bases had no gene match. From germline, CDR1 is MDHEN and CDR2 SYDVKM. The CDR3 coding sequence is TGTGCCAGCAGTTCCTGGGACAGGGGGGCTGAAGCTTTCTTT. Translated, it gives CASSSWDRGAEAFF.

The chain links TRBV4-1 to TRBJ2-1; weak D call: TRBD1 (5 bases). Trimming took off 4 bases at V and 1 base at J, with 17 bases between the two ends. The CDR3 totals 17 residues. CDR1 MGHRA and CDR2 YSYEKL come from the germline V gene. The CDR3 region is CASSPRPWQGSYNEQFF. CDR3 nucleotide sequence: TGCGCCAGCAGCCCCCGACCCTGGCAGGGTTCCTACAATGAGCAGTTCTTC.

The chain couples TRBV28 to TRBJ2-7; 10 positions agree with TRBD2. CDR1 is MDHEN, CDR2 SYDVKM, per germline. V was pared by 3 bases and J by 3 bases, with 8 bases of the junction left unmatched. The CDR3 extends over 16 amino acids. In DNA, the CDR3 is TGTGCCAGCAGTTTTGCACTAGCGGGACGTTACTACGAGCAGTACTTC. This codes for CASSFALAGRYYEQYF.